This T cell receptor (beta chain) was recovered during a study of cytomegalovirus exposure and HLA in healthy donors. The overall study: HLA-typed donors were the source of roughly 80 million unique TCRs held in an early data release.

Donors sampled were nominally healthy, though unrecorded immune exposures were likely. Germline V gene lookup returns CDR1 SGHVS and CDR2 FQNEAQ. The CDR3 extends over 16 amino acids. The V gene end was trimmed by 3 bases and the J gene end by 1 base; junction bases not matched to a gene: 6. Whole-study findings and limits: About 87% or about 30% of the time was how often most TCR beta V segments were productive, according to an earlier analysis. A missense variant in DCLRE1C was later tied to TCR beta V- and J-gene trimming.

Worth noting for this clone: No antigen is known for it.

The primer mix had 60 Vbeta and 13 Jbeta primers. Measured with immunoSEQ multiplex PCR; TCRdb has only the in-frame clones, and not every one. The table shows around 110,000 clones, with 75% to 85% occurring only once. This chain uses TRBV7-8 with TRBJ2-5, with 9 bases that match TRBD2. Source material: PBMCs. The origin of this receptor is a man aged 25-45 years in good health and CMV-seropositive. CDR3 residues: CASSFVLAGSQETQYF. DNA of the CDR3: TGTGCCAGCAGCTTTGTACTAGCGGGCTCCCAAGAGACCCAGTACTTC.